This entry concerns a single T cell receptor (beta chain). The table lists this clone with a count of one. Its antigen remains undetermined. Per-base qualities were not stored, and no clone one base away is much larger. At the junction V is shortened by 1 base and J by 4 bases, with 8 bases in between. From the cysteine through the phenylalanine, the CDR3 covers 13 amino acids. The entry retains the CDR3 DNA only, 39 bases that are in frame from base 1. CDR1 GTSNPN and CDR2 SVGIG were looked up in the germline V gene (reference sequence). The sample comes from a study of blood T cell repertoires in COVID-19 (dated by TCRdb to about 2020). Regarding the complete study: Collaborator samples came from the United States, Italy and Spain and covered acute and convalescent phases of COVID-19. Deeply sampled blood TCRbeta repertoires from subjects exposed to, actively infected with, or recovered from COVID-19 were included in the dataset. The repertoires were released in a freely available public database meant as a resource for research on the immune response to SARS-CoV-2. Samples came from the ongoing ImmuneRACE study (first 160 participants) plus 1,254 subjects from 6 global collaborators. The prospective study material was composed of cDNA or gDNA derived from T cells, B-cell-depleted T cells, or PBMCs. Sample metadata almost always included a de-identified subject ID, COVID-19 status, age in years and sex. Where HLA class I and class II types were available, the types were taken from metadata supplied by the sample provider, not from assay-based typing. Broader findings and caveats from the paper: How much clinical and demographic metadata was included differed by source and by participant, and the metadata was provided uncurated.

The immunoSEQ Assay, a bias-controlled multiplex PCR, was used to amplify TCRbeta CDR3 regions from genomic DNA. Per the source publication's procedure: The number of nucleated cells in each sample was estimated by amplification of reference gene primers within the assay. To quantify the absolute abundance of each unique TCRbeta CDR3 rearrangement, sequence reads were collapsed and filtered. For each sample, productive Simpson clonality was calculated as the square root of Simpson's diversity index over productive rearrangements. The table was pulled from immuneACCESS by TCRdb, which kept in-frame rearrangements only. Such tables lose some clones; where checked, under half of the loss comes from unresolved V genes, and the rest has no known cause. That table gives V, J and clone size, and the DNA gave D and trimming. The sample yields 150,000 to 200,000 clones; about 88% were counted once. The ten largest clones represent roughly 7% of the sample.

The collaborating institutions used their own protocols to collect whole blood in K2EDTA tubes. For TCRbeta analysis, collaborators shipped samples in one of three forms: frozen whole blood, isolated PBMCs, or DNA extracted from either of those sample types. The rearranged chain carries TRBV30 and TRBJ1-5; 5 matching bases give a weak D call of TRBD1. This clonotype was sampled from a woman aged 80 or over in a cohort sampled during active or convalescent COVID-19. Sequences were obtained from peripheral blood. The CDR3 protein: CAWSGQWNQPQHF. The nucleotides read TGTGCCTGGAGTGGACAGTGGAATCAGCCCCAGCATTTT. Joined to the reference TRBV30 and TRBJ1-5 proteins, this CDR3 gives the full variable domain: SQTIHQWPATLVQPVGSPLSLECTVEGTSNPNLYWYRQAAGRGLQLLFYSVGIGQISSEVPQNLSASRPQDRQFILSSKKLLLSDSGFYLCAWSGQWNQPQHFGDGTRLSIL.